This T cell receptor beta chain was documented in a study of technical replicates of blood from several donors. This CDR3 is built from 15 residues. Germline V lookup: CDR1 SGHRS, CDR2 YFSETQ. V was clipped by 0 bases and J by 3 bases; unmatched bases: 5. Profiled with immunoSEQ multiplex PCR; TCRdb holds only in-frame clones, not every one. The repertoire has tens of thousands of clones, around 91% of them found once; the top ten carry 0.38%. The chain combines TRBV5-1 with TRBJ2-7; 8 nucleotides match TRBD1. Sequences were obtained from T cells isolated from PBMCs. The receptor was derived from a human donor in good health. The CDR3 sequence: CASSLGTGGIYEQYF. The CDR3 nucleotides are TGCGCCAGCAGCTTGGGAACAGGGGGTATCTACGAGCAGTACTTC.